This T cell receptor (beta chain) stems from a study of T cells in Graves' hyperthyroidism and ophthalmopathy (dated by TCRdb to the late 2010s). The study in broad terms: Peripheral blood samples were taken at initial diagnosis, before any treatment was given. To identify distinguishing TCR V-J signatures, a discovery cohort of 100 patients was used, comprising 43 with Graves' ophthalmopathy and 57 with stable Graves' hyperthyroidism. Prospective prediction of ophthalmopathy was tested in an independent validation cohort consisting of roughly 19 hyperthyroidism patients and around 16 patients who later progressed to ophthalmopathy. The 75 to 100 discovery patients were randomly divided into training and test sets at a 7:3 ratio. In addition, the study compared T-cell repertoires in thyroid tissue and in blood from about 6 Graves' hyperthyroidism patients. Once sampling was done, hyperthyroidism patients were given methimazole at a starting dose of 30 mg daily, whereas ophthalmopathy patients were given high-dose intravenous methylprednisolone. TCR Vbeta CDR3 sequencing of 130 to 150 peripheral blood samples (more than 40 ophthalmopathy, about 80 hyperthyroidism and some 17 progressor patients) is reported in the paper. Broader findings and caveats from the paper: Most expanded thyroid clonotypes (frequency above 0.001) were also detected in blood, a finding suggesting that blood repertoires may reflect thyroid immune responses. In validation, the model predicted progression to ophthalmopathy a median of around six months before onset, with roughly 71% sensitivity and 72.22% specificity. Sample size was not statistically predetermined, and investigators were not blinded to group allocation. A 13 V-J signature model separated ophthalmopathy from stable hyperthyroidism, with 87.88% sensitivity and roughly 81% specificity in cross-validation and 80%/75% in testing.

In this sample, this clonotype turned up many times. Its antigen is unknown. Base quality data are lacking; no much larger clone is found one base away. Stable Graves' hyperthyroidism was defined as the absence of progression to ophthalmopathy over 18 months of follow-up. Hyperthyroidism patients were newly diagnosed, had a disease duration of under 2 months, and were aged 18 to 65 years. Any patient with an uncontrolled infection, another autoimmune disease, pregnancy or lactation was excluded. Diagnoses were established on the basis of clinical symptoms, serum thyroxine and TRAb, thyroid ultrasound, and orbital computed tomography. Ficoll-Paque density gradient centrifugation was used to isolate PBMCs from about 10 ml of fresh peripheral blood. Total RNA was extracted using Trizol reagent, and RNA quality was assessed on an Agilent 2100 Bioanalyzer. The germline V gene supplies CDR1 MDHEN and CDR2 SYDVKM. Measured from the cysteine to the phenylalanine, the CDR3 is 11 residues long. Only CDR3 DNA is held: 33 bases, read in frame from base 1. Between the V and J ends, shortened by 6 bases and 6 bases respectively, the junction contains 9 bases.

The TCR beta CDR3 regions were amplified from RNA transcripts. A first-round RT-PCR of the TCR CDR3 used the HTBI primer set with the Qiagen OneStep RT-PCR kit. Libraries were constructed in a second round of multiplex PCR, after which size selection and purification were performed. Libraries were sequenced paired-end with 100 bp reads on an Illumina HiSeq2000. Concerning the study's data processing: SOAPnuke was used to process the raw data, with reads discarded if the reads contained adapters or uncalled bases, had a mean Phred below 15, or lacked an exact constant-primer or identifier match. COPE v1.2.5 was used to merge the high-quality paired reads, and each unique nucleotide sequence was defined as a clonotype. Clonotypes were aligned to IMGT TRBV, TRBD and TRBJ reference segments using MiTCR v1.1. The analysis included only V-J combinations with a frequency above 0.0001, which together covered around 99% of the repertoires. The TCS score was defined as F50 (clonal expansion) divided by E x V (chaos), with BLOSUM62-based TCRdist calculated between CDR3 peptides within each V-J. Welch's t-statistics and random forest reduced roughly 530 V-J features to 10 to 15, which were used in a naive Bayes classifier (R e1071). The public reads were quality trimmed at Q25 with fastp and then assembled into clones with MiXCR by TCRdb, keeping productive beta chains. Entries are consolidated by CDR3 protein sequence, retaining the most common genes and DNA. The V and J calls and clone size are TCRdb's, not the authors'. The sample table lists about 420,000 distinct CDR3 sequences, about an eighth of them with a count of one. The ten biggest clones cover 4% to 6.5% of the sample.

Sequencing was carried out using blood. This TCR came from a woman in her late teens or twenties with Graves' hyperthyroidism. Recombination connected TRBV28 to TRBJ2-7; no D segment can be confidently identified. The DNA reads TGTGCCAGCAGGACGTCGGTCGAGCAGTACTTC. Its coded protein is CASRTSVEQYF.